This TCR beta chain is from a study of T-cell reconstitution after alpha-beta-depleted transplantation in children. CDR1 and CDR2 from the germline V gene are MDHEN and SYDVKM. Deletions cut 8 bases from V and 0 bases from J, with 5 bases between. This CDR3 comprises 12 residues. The authors prepared the TCRbeta library with unique molecular identifiers. TCRdb redid the calling of the PCR reads with MiXCR, one entry per CDR3 protein. This sample carries approximately 430,000 distinct CDR3 sequences, around 15% of them seen once, and the ten largest clones take under 30%. The V call is TRBV28, the J call TRBJ1-3; D is uncertain. This TCR derives from a boy under three years old who had a stem cell transplant for Wiskott-Aldrich syndrome, so the T cells may come from the graft donor. The sample consisted of PBMCs, mostly from graft donor cells, taken 360 days after TCRalphabeta/CD19-depleted stem cell transplant. This CDR3 reads CASRTSGNTIYF. CDR3 DNA: TGTGCCAGCCGCACCTCTGGAAACACCATATATTTT.